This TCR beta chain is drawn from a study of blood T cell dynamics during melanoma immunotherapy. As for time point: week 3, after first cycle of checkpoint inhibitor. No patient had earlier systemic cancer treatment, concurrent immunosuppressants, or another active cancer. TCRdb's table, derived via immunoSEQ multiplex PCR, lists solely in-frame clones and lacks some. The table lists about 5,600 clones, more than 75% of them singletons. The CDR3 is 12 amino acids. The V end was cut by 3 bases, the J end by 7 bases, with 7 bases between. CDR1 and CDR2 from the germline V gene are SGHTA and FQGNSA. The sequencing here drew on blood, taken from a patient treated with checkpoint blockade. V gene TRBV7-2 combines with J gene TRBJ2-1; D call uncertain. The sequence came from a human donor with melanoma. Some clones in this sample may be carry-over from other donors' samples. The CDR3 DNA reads TGTGCCAGCAGCTTTGGGTTAAATGAGCAGTTCTTC. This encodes CASSFGLNEQFF.